Listed here are 29 T cell receptor beta chains from one sample, sequenced in a study of post-analysis software for immune sequencing data. These receptors' targets are unknown. General study points: Patients carried five TRBV segments more frequently than controls did, and TRBV5-6, TRBV5-1 and TRBV20-1 were among them.

cDNA libraries for TCR beta contained unique molecular identifiers. One entry per CDR3 protein results from TCRdb running MiXCR on the PCR reads. Of hundreds of thousands of distinct CDR3 sequences listed, 55% to 70% are singletons. The specimen sequenced was blood. The receptors were gathered from a girl under 10 years old with multiple sclerosis.

The chain uses TRBV29-1 and TRBJ1-2; D is ambiguous. In germline, CDR1 is SQVTM, CDR2 ANQGSEA. CDR3 length: 13 residues. The V and J ends lost 7 bases and 2 bases respectively, with 14 bases between them. The CDR3 sequence is CSAAGGLNYGYTF. CDR3 bases: TGCAGCGCCGCCGGCGGGCTAAACTATGGCTACACCTTC.

The sample holds a few counts of this clonotype. This rearrangement joins TRBV7-3 to TRBJ2-1; either TRBD1 or TRBD2 may fit D (5 bases each). The CDR3 length is 16 residues. Trimming removed 5 bases from V and 6 bases from J, with 20 bases in between. Germline values: CDR1 SGHTA, CDR2 FQGTGA. Written as DNA, the CDR3 is TGTGCCAGCAGCCCCCAAGGGGCAGGGACGGCCAATGAGCAGTTCTTC. This sequence encodes CASSPQGAGTANEQFF.

This clonotype was found a few times. J is TRBJ2-1 and V is TRBV5-1, with 8 bases fitting TRBD2. The V segment lost 0 bases and the J segment 4 bases; nucleotides outside the gene matches: 9. The CDR3 has 17 amino acids. The germline CDR1 and CDR2 sequences are SGHRS and YFSETQ. CDR3 loop: CASSLERLAGLYNEQFF. CDR3 DNA: TGCGCCAGCAGCTTGGAGCGGCTAGCGGGCCTTTACAATGAGCAGTTCTTC. Full variable domain (remainder filled in from reference TRBV5-1 and TRBJ2-1): KAGVTQTPRYLIKTRGQQVTLSCSPISGHRSVSWYQQTPGQGLQFLFEYFSETQRNKGNFPGRFSGRQFSNSRSEMNVSTLELGDSALYLCASSLERLAGLYNEQFFGPGTRLTVL.

This chain links TRBV7-2 with TRBJ2-5, with no clear D. CDR1 is SGHTA, CDR2 FQGNSA, per germline. The CDR3 is 13 residues long. Trimming took 3 bases from V and 5 from J, leaving 10 bases between them. CDR3 sequence: CASSLTRLETQYF. The CDR3 bases are TGTGCCAGCAGCTTGACCCGTTTGGAGACCCAGTACTTC.

This clonotype was detected only once. The CDR3 protein is CASSIQGLNTEAFF. The CDR3 DNA follows: TGTGCCAGCAGCATACAGGGCCTAAACACTGAAGCTTTCTTT. The gene calls are TRBV6-6 and TRBJ1-1, with TRBD1 as a possible D gene (6 bases). V was cut by 6 bases and J by 2 bases, with 13 bases left in between. The CDR3 is 14 amino acids. Germline V lookup: CDR1 MNHNY, CDR2 SVGAGI (reference sequence).

The chain carries TRBV29-1 and TRBJ1-2; possible D gene TRBD1, 6 bases. With 4 bases removed from V and 3 bases from J, the gap between germline ends came to 12 bases. CDR1 and CDR2 from the germline V gene are SQVTM and ANQGSEA. The CDR3 is made up of 13 amino acids. The CDR3 here is CSVGQDSYYGYTF. Written as DNA, the CDR3 is TGCAGCGTTGGACAGGACAGCTACTATGGCTACACCTTC.

The chain combines TRBV18 with TRBJ1-2; maybe TRBD1 (6 bases). The CDR3 length is 13 residues. Trimming shortened V by 3 bases and J by 8 bases, and 13 bases separated the two germline ends. Germline V gene data show CDR1 as KGHSH and CDR2 as LQKENI. In DNA, the CDR3 is TGTGCCAGCTCACCCGACAGGACCCCCGGCTACACCTTC. It encodes CASSPDRTPGYTF. Together with reference TRBV18 and TRBJ1-2, the CDR3 gives the full variable domain: NAGVMQNPRHLVRRRGQEARLRCSPMKGHSHVYWYRQLPEEGLKFMVYLQKENIIDESGMPKERFSAEFPKEGPSILRIQQVVRGDSAAYFCASSPDRTPGYTFGSGTRLTVV.

The sample holds a few counts of this clonotype. The chain combines TRBV12-3 or TRBV12-4 with TRBJ2-2; D remains ambiguous. V was pared by 5 bases and J by 5 bases, with 15 bases between. The CDR3 runs to 15 residues. CDR3: CASSPSNPPTGELFF. The CDR3 DNA reads TGTGCCAGCAGTCCCTCCAATCCCCCTACCGGGGAGCTGTTTTTT.

The J gene is TRBJ2-1, the V gene TRBV4-1; 8 positions match TRBD2. Germline V gene sequence: CDR1 MGHRA, CDR2 YSYEKL. The length of the CDR3 is 15 residues. Trimming removed 7 bases from V and 8 bases from J; junction bases left unmatched: 13. The CDR3, as DNA: TGCGCCAGCAACCCCACTAGCGGCCTCCGGGATGAGCAGTTCTTC. Protein sequence: CASNPTSGLRDEQFF.

V and J are TRBV2 and TRBJ1-5, with TRBD1 as a possible D gene (5 bases). Germline loops: CDR1 SNHLY, CDR2 FYNNEI. The CDR3 loop spans 13 amino acids. The ends were cut back, 6 bases at V and 4 bases at J, with 10 bases in the middle. The CDR3 DNA is TGTGCCAGCAGGGGGGACTCGAATCAGCCCCAGCATTTT. Residues: CASRGDSNQPQHF. Drawing the rest from reference TRBV2 and TRBJ1-5, the complete variable domain is EPEVTQTPSHQVTQMGQEVILRCVPISNHLYFYWYRQILGQKVEFLVSFYNNEISEKSEIFDDQFSVERPDGSNFTLKIRSTKLEDSAMYFCASRGDSNQPQHFGDGTRLSIL.

The gene calls are TRBV25-1 and TRBJ2-3, with 8 bases aligning to TRBD1. Per the germline V gene, CDR1 is MGHDK and CDR2 is SYGVNS. With 1 base clipped from V and 4 bases from J, the junction kept 10 bases outside the gene matches. This CDR3 has 17 amino acids. CDR3 in DNA: TGTGCCAGCAGTGAATTTACAGGGGGGCCTTCTGCAGATACGCAGTATTTT. Encoded protein: CASSEFTGGPSADTQYF.

This chain uses TRBV7-8 with TRBJ2-5, with 11 bases aligning to TRBD2. This CDR3 has 18 residues. J was trimmed by 4 bases and V by 4 bases; bases with no gene match: 14. CDR1 and CDR2 from the germline V gene are SGHVS and FQNEAQ. The CDR3 DNA follows: TGTGCCAGCAGCTCCAAGACAGGGGCTAGCGGGGGGAGAGAGACCCAGTACTTC. The encoded protein is CASSSKTGASGGRETQYF.

This sequence joins TRBV4-1 and TRBJ2-3; TRBD2 is a possible D gene (5 bases). The CDR3 extends over 16 amino acids. The ends were cut back, 0 bases at V and 2 bases at J, with 12 bases in the middle. The V gene's germline CDR1 is MGHRA and CDR2 YSYEKL. The CDR3 reads CASSQEWSGNTDTQYF. CDR3 bases: TGCGCCAGCAGCCAAGAGTGGAGCGGCAACACAGATACGCAGTATTTT.

The chain joins TRBV20-1 to TRBJ2-1; 10 positions agree with TRBD2. Germline lookup yields CDR1 DFQATT and CDR2 SNEGSKA (reference sequence). This CDR3 has 14 amino acids. The V and J ends lost 2 bases and 6 bases, in that order; junction bases with no gene match: 4. CDR3 loop: CSARSTSGLNEQFF. Written as DNA, the CDR3 is TGCAGTGCTAGATCGACTAGCGGGCTCAATGAGCAGTTCTTC.

This clonotype came up a few times. V usage is TRBV5-1 and J usage is TRBJ1-2, with D hard to call. V lost 0 bases, J lost 5 bases, and 11 bases lay in between. This CDR3 spans 14 amino acids. From germline, CDR1 is SGHRS and CDR2 YFSETQ. CDR3 residues: CASSLAAQDYGYTF. The DNA for the CDR3 is TGCGCCAGCAGCTTGGCCGCCCAGGATTATGGCTACACCTTC.

The chain is built from TRBV10-3 and TRBJ2-7, with D maybe TRBD1 (5 bases). Looked up from germline, CDR1 is ENHRY and CDR2 is SYGVKD. Between the trimmed V and J ends, which lost 0 bases and 2 bases, there was a span of 11 bases. The length of the CDR3 is 15 residues. The CDR3, as DNA: TGTGCCATCAGTGAGTCGCAGGACACTACCTACGAGCAGTACTTC. This codes for CAISESQDTTYEQYF.

The V and J genes are TRBV5-5 and TRBJ2-1; D possibly corresponds to TRBD1 (7 bases). This CDR3 contains 18 residues. The V gene lost 4 bases and the J gene lost 3 bases, with 23 bases spanning the gap. The germline gives CDR1 SGHKS, CDR2 YYEKEE (reference sequence). The CDR3 nucleotides read TGTGCCAGCAGCCACCTTTGGGGGCAGGGGGGTTTCTACAATGAGCAGTTCTTC. Translation gives CASSHLWGQGGFYNEQFF.

This clonotype was detected a few times. V usage is TRBV6-6 and J usage is TRBJ1-6, with 11 bases aligning to TRBD1. Trimming took 11 bases from V and 10 from J; bases not matched to a gene: 13. Germline V lookup: CDR1 MNHNY, CDR2 SVGAGI (reference sequence). The CDR3 loop spans 15 amino acids. As DNA, the CDR3 is TGTGCCTCTCTGGGATTGGGACAGGGGGGCTCACCCCTCCACTTT. It is translated as CASLGLGQGGSPLHF.

The chain has TRBV18 and TRBJ1-4; D is unresolved. The CDR3 is made up of 16 amino acids. Germline V gene data show CDR1 as KGHSH and CDR2 as LQKENI. Trimming took off 3 bases at V and 4 bases at J, with 15 bases between the two ends. The DNA of the CDR3 is TGTGCCAGCTCACCCCGGTCTCACCGTGGTAATGAAAAACTGTTTTTT. Its protein product is CASSPRSHRGNEKLFF.

The chain recombines TRBV4-1 with TRBJ2-4; D perhaps matches TRBD1 (6 bases). The length of the CDR3 is 17 residues. Trimming removed 2 bases at V and 1 base at J, with 15 bases between. The V gene's germline CDR1 is MGHRA and CDR2 YSYEKL. The CDR3 region has the DNA TGCGCCAGCAGCCAACCTAACACAGGGATCGCCAAAAACATTCAGTACTTC. Amino acid sequence: CASSQPNTGIAKNIQYF.

The CDR3 region is CASTGSPHTDTQYF. In nucleotides, the CDR3 is TGTGCCAGCACTGGCTCGCCCCACACAGATACGCAGTATTTT. The chain joins TRBV11-2 to TRBJ2-3; D gene uncertain. Germline V gene data show CDR1 as SGHAT and CDR2 as FQNNGV. The V and J ends lost 7 bases and 2 bases respectively, with 13 bases between them. This CDR3 contains 14 residues.

The chain links TRBV3-1 to TRBJ2-5; TRBD1 agrees at 10 bases. V was pared by 7 bases and J by 2 bases, with 10 bases of the junction left unmatched. Germline V gene lookup returns CDR1 LGHDT and CDR2 YNNKEL (reference sequence). This CDR3 region has 16 residues. The CDR3 loop reads CASKFSGTGDQETQYF. The DNA for the CDR3 is TGTGCCAGCAAATTCTCCGGGACAGGGGATCAAGAGACCCAGTACTTC.

This clonotype is a singleton in its sample. The genes are TRBV7-9 and TRBJ1-1, with D hard to call. Per the germline V gene, CDR1 is SEHNR and CDR2 is FQNEAQ (reference sequence). The V end was cut by 0 bases, the J end by 8 bases, with 10 bases between. CDR3 length: 13 residues. The CDR3 is CASSLAQEPEAFF. The CDR3 nucleotides are TGTGCCAGCAGCTTAGCCCAGGAGCCAGAAGCTTTCTTT.

V usage is TRBV6-6 and J usage is TRBJ2-7, with 10 bases matching TRBD1. Germline CDR1 MNHNY, CDR2 SVGAGI (reference sequence). The CDR3 length is 16 residues. Losses at the gene ends were 6 bases for V and 9 bases for J; bases not matched to a gene: 17. The CDR3 loop is CASSPLPGQGTSVQYF. CDR3 in DNA: TGTGCCAGCAGCCCGCTCCCGGGACAGGGGACATCTGTGCAGTACTTC.

The sample holds a few counts of this clonotype. This chain joins TRBV29-1 and TRBJ2-3; TRBD2 agrees at 8 bases. CDR3 length: 14 amino acids. The junction had 7 bases not matched to a gene; V was cut back by 4 bases and J by 4 bases. Germline CDR1 is SQVTM and CDR2 is ANQGSEA. CDR3 coding DNA: TGCAGCGTTGGGTATACAGCGGGAGCAGATACGCAGTATTTT. Amino acids: CSVGYTAGADTQYF.

This clonotype appeared a few times. The chain joins TRBV12-3 or TRBV12-4 to TRBJ2-1; the match to TRBD2 covers 11 bases. This CDR3 has 17 residues. The V segment lost 4 bases and the J segment 0 bases; nucleotides outside the gene matches: 5. CDR3 in DNA: TGTGCCAGCAGTTCTACTAGCGGGGGCGGCTCCTACAATGAGCAGTTCTTC. Protein product: CASSSTSGGGSYNEQFF.

This rearrangement joins TRBV6-1 to TRBJ1-1; TRBD1 aligns across 9 bases. The CDR3 extends over 14 amino acids. Per the germline V gene, CDR1 is MNHNS and CDR2 is SASEGT. With 4 bases clipped from V and 3 bases from J, the junction kept 3 bases outside the gene matches. The chain's CDR3 is CASSVGQGDTEAFF. In DNA, the CDR3 is TGTGCCAGCAGTGTGGGACAGGGCGACACTGAAGCTTTCTTT.

V usage is TRBV27 and J usage is TRBJ2-4; TRBD1 might be the D (7 bases). With 8 bases removed from V and 0 bases from J, the gap between germline ends came to 32 bases. This CDR3 is 21 amino acids long. In germline, CDR1 is MNHEY, CDR2 SMNVEV (reference sequence). CDR3 nucleotides: TGTGCCAGCGGCGGTTCGTCCCGGACAGGCCCCCGGGGGATAGCCAAAAACATTCAGTACTTC. This sequence encodes CASGGSSRTGPRGIAKNIQYF.

The chain employs TRBV7-9 and TRBJ2-5; D gene uncertain. CDR1 is SEHNR and CDR2 is FQNEAQ in the germline V gene (reference sequence). Deletions cut 2 bases from V and 3 bases from J, with 16 bases between. The CDR3 has 16 amino acids. Here the CDR3 DNA reads TGTGCCAGCAGCTTATTTCGCGGAACAAGAGAAGAGACCCAGTACTTC. Translating it yields CASSLFRGTREETQYF. Together with reference TRBV7-9 and TRBJ2-5, the CDR3 gives the full variable domain: DTGVSQNPRHKITKRGQNVTFRCDPISEHNRLYWYRQTLGQGPEFLTYFQNEAQLEKSRLLSDRFSAERPKGSFSTLEIQRTEQGDSAMYLCASSLFRGTREETQYFGPGTRLLVL.